A selection of T cell receptor beta chains follows, all from one sample in a study of T cell responses to AZD1222 COVID-19 vaccine. The data were produced by immunoSEQ multiplex PCR, yet TCRdb's version contains in-frame clones alone and is incomplete. The profile shows approximately 100,000 clones, 70% to 90% of them singletons. The sample here was peripheral blood, taken 28 days after the second AZD1222 dose. The receptors come from an adult who received the AZD1222 COVID-19 vaccine. Each CDR3 is given with its conserved first and last residue. The D gene is left open where the match is weak. Some rows mark clone size as missing; the rest say once, few, many or name a class of expanded clone.

d_call	v_call	clone_size	j_call	cdr3_nt	cdr3_aa
-	TRBV14	-	TRBJ1-4	TGTGCCAGCAGGCCCTTGGGCTCGAAGGGTGAAAAACTGTTTTTT	CASRPLGSKGEKLFF
TRBD1	TRBV7-9	-	TRBJ2-7	TGTGCCAGCAGCGTAGACAGGGGGCAGTACTTC	CASSVDRGQYF
TRBD1	TRBV29-1	-	TRBJ2-3	TGCAGCGGGGGGACAGGGGTACAAATCACAGATACGCAGTATTTT	CSGGTGVQITDTQYF
-	TRBV9	-	TRBJ2-6	TGTGCCAGCAGCAAGAGGGGAGGCAGCTCTGGGGCCAACGTCCTGACTTTC	CASSKRGGSSGANVLTF
-	TRBV4-1	-	TRBJ1-4	TGCGCCAGCAGCCAATATAGGACCGAAAAACTGTTTTTT	CASSQYRTEKLFF
-	TRBV7-8	-	TRBJ1-5	TGTGCCAGCAGCTTAGTGAGGAATAGCAATCAGCCCCAGCATTTT	CASSLVRNSNQPQHF
TRBD1	TRBV4-1	-	TRBJ2-4	TGCGCCAGCAGCCTCAACCCCACTACAGGGGGCTCCAAAAACATTCAGTACTTC	CASSLNPTTGGSKNIQYF
-	TRBV2	-	TRBJ1-3	TGTGCCAGCAGTGGCTATTCTGGAAACACCATATATTTT	CASSGYSGNTIYF
-	TRBV28	-	TRBJ1-2	TGTGCCAGCAGTTTTTCCAGGGGCAATGGCTACACCTTC	CASSFSRGNGYTF
TRBD1	TRBV7-2	-	TRBJ2-5	TGTGCCAGCAGCTTCCAGGGGGCGGGTGAGACCCAGTACTTC	CASSFQGAGETQYF
-	TRBV25-1	once	TRBJ2-1	TGTGCCAGCAGTGTCCACCCCGTCGGGGTTCATGAGCAGTTCTTC	CASSVHPVGVHEQFF
-	TRBV19	-	TRBJ2-5	TGTGCCAGTACCTCAGAGATCGGGACGGACCCACAAGAGACCCAGTACTTC	CASTSEIGTDPQETQYF
-	TRBV5-6	-	TRBJ2-5	TGTGCCAGCAGCTTGGGGCAGCAAGAGACCCAGTACTTC	CASSLGQQETQYF
TRBD2	TRBV7-2	-	TRBJ2-7	TGTGCCAGCAGTCCGGGACTAGCCTTTCTCGAGCAGTACTTC	CASSPGLAFLEQYF
TRBD1	TRBV7-9	-	TRBJ1-5	TGTGCCAGCAGCTCGGCCGGGACAGGTGATTTCAACCAGCCCCAGCATTTT	CASSSAGTGDFNQPQHF
-	TRBV28	-	TRBJ1-1	TGTGCCAGCAGTATCGGGGGGGAAGCTTTCTTT	CASSIGGEAFF
-	TRBV4-3	-	TRBJ1-2	TGCGCCAGCAGCCAAGAACCGGCCATAACGAAGGATGGCTACACCTTC	CASSQEPAITKDGYTF
-	TRBV5-1	-	TRBJ2-5	TGCGCCAGCAGCTTGTTCGAGTACCAAGAGACCCAGTACTTC	CASSLFEYQETQYF
-	TRBV5-1	-	TRBJ2-3	TGCGCCAGCAGCACCCCAGAGGGGGCAGATACGCAGTATTTT	CASSTPEGADTQYF
-	TRBV12-3/TRBV12-4	-	TRBJ2-7	TGTGCCAGCTCAATCTCCTCCTACGAGCAGTACTTC	CASSISSYEQYF
-	TRBV30	-	TRBJ1-3	TGTGCCTGGACCGGCGGGAACTCTGGAAACACCATATATTTT	CAWTGGNSGNTIYF
-	TRBV2	-	TRBJ2-2	TGTGCCAGCAGACAGAACACCGGGGAGCTGTTTTTT	CASRQNTGELFF